Below, 17 T cell receptor beta chains from the same sample are listed, as sequenced in a study of CD8 T cells in Susac syndrome. RNA, at about 0.45 to 1 ug, was reverse transcribed with random hexamers. TCRdb reprocessed the immunoSEQ multiplex PCR reads via MiXCR and lists one record per CDR3 protein. The sample consists of around 85,000 distinct CDR3 sequences, approximately 95% of them appearing once. Sequencing used CD8+ T cells from PBMCs. The receptors stem from a human donor with Susac syndrome.

The rearrangement joins TRBV5-1 to TRBJ2-7; 7 bases are shared with TRBD1. Germline assignment: CDR1 SGHRS and CDR2 YFSETQ. With 0 bases clipped from V and 3 bases from J, the junction kept 3 bases outside the gene matches. The CDR3 contains 14 residues. CDR3 in amino acids: CASSLARTGYEQYF. Here the CDR3 DNA reads TGCGCCAGCAGCTTGGCCCGGACAGGCTACGAGCAGTACTTC.

For the CDR3, the DNA is TGTGCCAGCAGCTTAGTGCGGACAGGGAACGAGCAGTACTTC. Its translation is CASSLVRTGNEQYF. The genes are TRBV11-2 and TRBJ2-7; 8 positions agree with TRBD1. This CDR3 region has 14 residues. Trimming at V came to 1 base and at J to 5 bases, leaving 4 bases not matched to a gene. Germline CDR1 SGHAT, CDR2 FQNNGV.

The chain links TRBV7-9 to TRBJ2-5; 10 nucleotides align to TRBD1. The CDR3 runs 15 residues. V was pared by 1 base and J by 6 bases, with 5 bases of the junction left unmatched. The germline CDR1 and CDR2 sequences are SEHNR and FQNEAQ (reference sequence). The CDR3 sequence is CASSLGQGARKTQYF. The CDR3 bases are TGTGCCAGCAGCTTAGGACAGGGGGCGAGGAAGACCCAGTACTTC.

The V and J genes are TRBV29-1 and TRBJ2-2; possible D gene TRBD2, 7 bases. The CDR3 consists of 12 residues. V shed 6 bases and J shed 5 bases, with 10 bases lying between them. Germline V lookup: CDR1 SQVTM, CDR2 ANQGSEA. CDR3 in DNA: TGCAGCGTAGAGGGGGGGACCGGGGAGCTGTTTTTT. It encodes CSVEGGTGELFF.

This chain connects TRBV20-1 to TRBJ2-1; tentative D call: TRBD2 (5 bases). The CDR3 runs to 13 residues. Germline V gives CDR1 DFQATT, CDR2 SNEGSKA (reference sequence). Trimming cost V 0 bases and J 8 bases, with 11 bases left between them. CDR3: CSAREPGNDEQFF. DNA for the CDR3: TGCAGTGCTAGAGAACCGGGAAATGATGAGCAGTTCTTC.

The rearrangement uses TRBV7-9 and TRBJ2-7, with no clear D. Germline V gene sequence: CDR1 SEHNR, CDR2 FQNEAQ (reference sequence). CDR3 size: 18 residues. V lost 5 bases to trimming and J lost 0 bases, with 23 bases between them. CDR3 sequence: CASSPRPEETERSYEQYF. The CDR3 bases are TGTGCCAGCAGCCCGCGACCCGAGGAGACGGAACGCTCCTACGAGCAGTACTTC.

The chain employs TRBV4-1 and TRBJ2-1; D perhaps matches TRBD2 (6 bases). The CDR3 is 16 amino acids. The V gene lost 3 bases and the J gene lost 0 bases, with 12 bases spanning the gap. The V gene's germline CDR1 is MGHRA and CDR2 YSYEKL. CDR3 region: CASSHRGADSYNEQFF. CDR3 nucleotides: TGCGCCAGCAGCCACCGCGGGGCCGACTCCTACAATGAGCAGTTCTTC.

The CDR3 nucleotides are TGTGCCAGCGAGGGGTCTGAACAGTACTTC. It translates to CASEGSEQYF. The chain links TRBV2 to TRBJ2-7, with D perhaps assigned TRBD1 or TRBD2 (5 bases each). Germline V gene data show CDR1 as SNHLY and CDR2 as FYNNEI. Trimming left V 8 bases short and J 10 bases short, with 12 bases between. CDR3 size: 10 residues.

Points on this clonotype: The junction departs from the called germline gene at one end, perhaps through a read error. The chain joins TRBV30 to TRBJ1-1; unclear D gene. This CDR3 contains 13 residues. CDR1 and CDR2 from the germline V gene are GTSNPN and SVGIG (reference sequence). DNA for the CDR3: TGTGCCTGGAGAGAAAACAAGAACACTGGAGCTTTCTTT. It codes for CAWRENKNTGAFF.

DNA of the CDR3: TGTGCCAGCAGTGCGGACAGGGGGCCCTACGAGCAGTACTTC. Translated: CASSADRGPYEQYF. The genes are TRBV6-5 and TRBJ2-7; 11 positions match TRBD1. The length of the CDR3 is 14 residues. Germline V CDR1 and CDR2: MNHEY, SVGAGI. V lost 5 bases, J lost 2 bases, and 2 bases stayed unmatched.

The chain has TRBV9 and TRBJ2-7; TRBD2 matches at 14 bases. This CDR3 contains 14 residues. Per the germline V gene, CDR1 is SGDLS and CDR2 is YYNGEE. The junction had 4 bases not matched to a gene; V was cut back by 5 bases and J by 6 bases. The DNA for the CDR3 is TGTGCCAGCAGTGGGACTAGCGGGAGCGGCGAGCAGTACTTC. It encodes CASSGTSGSGEQYF.

V is TRBV25-1 and J is TRBJ1-1; D unresolved. V was pared by 2 bases and J by 4 bases, with 5 bases between. This CDR3 contains 12 residues. From germline, CDR1 is MGHDK and CDR2 SYGVNS. This CDR3 reads CASSELGTEAFF. The CDR3 region has the DNA TGTGCCAGCAGTGAACTCGGCACTGAAGCTTTCTTT. The full variable domain, its missing parts supplied by reference TRBV25-1 and TRBJ1-1, is EADIYQTPRYLVIGTGKKITLECSQTMGHDKMYWYQQDPGMELHLIHYSYGVNSTEKGDLSSESTVSRIRTEHFPLTLESARPSHTSQYLCASSELGTEAFFGQGTRLTVV.

The rearrangement uses TRBV29-1 and TRBJ2-1, with D possibly called TRBD1 or TRBD2 (7 bases each). V lost 7 bases and J lost 7, with 20 bases in between. CDR3 length: 14 residues. Germline assignment: CDR1 SQVTM and CDR2 ANQGSEA. The DNA of the CDR3 is TGCAGCGCTCCGGAGGGGGCTAGCGGTAATGAGCAGTTCTTC. Its translation is CSAPEGASGNEQFF.

Remarks on this clonotype: An end of the junction differs from the germline gene, which may be a read error. The chain uses TRBV7-7 and TRBJ2-7; D ambiguous. Germline CDR1 is SSHAT and CDR2 is FNYEAQ (reference sequence). This CDR3 region has 13 residues. This chain's CDR3 is CASSLAETYEQYF. The CDR3, as DNA: TGTGCTAGCAGCTTGGCGGAGACCTACGAGCAGTACTTC.

This chain uses TRBV11-1 with TRBJ1-1; unclear D gene. Germline CDR1 and CDR2: SGHAT and FQDESV (reference sequence). The CDR3 loop spans 14 amino acids. V lost 5 bases and J 0 bases, leaving 10 bases between the germline ends. This CDR3 reads CASSTDGVNTEAFF. The CDR3 DNA follows: TGTGCCAGCAGCACGGACGGTGTGAACACTGAAGCTTTCTTT.

The chain carries TRBV2 and TRBJ2-7; 15 bases match TRBD2. This CDR3 spans 17 amino acids. From germline, CDR1 is SNHLY and CDR2 FYNNEI. With 1 base clipped from V and 7 bases from J, the junction kept 8 bases outside the gene matches. The CDR3 DNA sequence: TGTGCCAGCAGTGAAGGGCGGACTAGCGGGAGGGCCTTTGAGCAGTACTTC. Amino acids: CASSEGRTSGRAFEQYF.

V is TRBV4-3 and J is TRBJ2-5; unclear D gene. V lost 0 bases to trimming and J lost 3 bases, with 8 bases between them. The CDR3 is made up of 14 amino acids. CDR1 LGHNA and CDR2 YSLEER come from the germline V gene. CDR3 DNA: TGCGCCAGCAGCCAAGATCGGGCAGAAGAGACCCAGTACTTC. Amino acids: CASSQDRAEETQYF.